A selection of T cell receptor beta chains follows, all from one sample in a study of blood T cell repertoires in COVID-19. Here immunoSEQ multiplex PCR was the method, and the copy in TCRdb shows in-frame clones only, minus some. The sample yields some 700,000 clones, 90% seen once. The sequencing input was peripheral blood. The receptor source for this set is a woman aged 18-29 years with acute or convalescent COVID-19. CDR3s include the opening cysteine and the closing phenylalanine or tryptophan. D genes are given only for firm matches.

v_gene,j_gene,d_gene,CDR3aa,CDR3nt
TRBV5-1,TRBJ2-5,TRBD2,CASSLSGAETQYF,TGCGCCAGCAGCCTTAGCGGGGCGGAGACCCAGTACTTC
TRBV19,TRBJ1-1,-,CASSIGTPEAFF,TGTGCCAGTAGTATTGGCACCCCAGAAGCTTTCTTT
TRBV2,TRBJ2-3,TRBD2,CARGLAGGSTDTQYF,TGTGCCAGGGGACTAGCGGGGGGCAGCACAGATACGCAGTATTTT
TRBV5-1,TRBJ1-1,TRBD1,CASSSKQGFDTEAFF,TGCGCCAGCAGCTCCAAACAGGGGTTTGACACTGAAGCTTTCTTT
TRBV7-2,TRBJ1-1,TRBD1,CASSLYKGAVTEAFF,TGTGCCAGCAGCTTATATAAGGGGGCGGTCACTGAAGCTTTCTTT
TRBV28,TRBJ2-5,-,CASSFPSGVYQETQYF,TGTGCCAGCAGTTTCCCGTCGGGGGTGTACCAAGAGACCCAGTACTTC
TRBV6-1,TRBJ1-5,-,CASSESEFGPQHF,TGTGCCAGCAGTGAAAGTGAGTTTGGGCCCCAGCATTTT
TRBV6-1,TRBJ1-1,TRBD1,CASSEAAGGWNTEAFF,TGTGCCAGCAGTGAAGCCGCAGGGGGTTGGAACACTGAAGCTTTCTTT
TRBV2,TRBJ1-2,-,CASSQGLINYGYTF,TGTGCCAGCAGCCAGGGCCTAATTAACTATGGCTACACCTTC
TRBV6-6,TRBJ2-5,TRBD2,CASSSPLAGGWETQYF,TGTGCCAGCAGTTCTCCCCTAGCGGGGGGTTGGGAGACCCAGTACTTC
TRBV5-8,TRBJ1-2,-,CASSPIPKSGYTF,TGTGCCAGCAGCCCCATCCCGAAAAGCGGCTACACCTTC
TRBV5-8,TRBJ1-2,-,CASSQRDVREGGYTF,TGTGCCAGCAGCCAAAGGGACGTCCGGGAGGGAGGCTACACCTTC
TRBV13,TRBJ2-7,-,CASSLATLTYEQYF,TGTGCCAGCAGCTTAGCGACTCTGACCTACGAGCAGTACTTC
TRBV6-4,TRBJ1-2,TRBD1,CASKPGGSNYGYTF,TGTGCCAGCAAACCAGGGGGCTCTAACTATGGCTACACCTTC
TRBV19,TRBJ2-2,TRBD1,CASTLRGRQGVGGELFF,TGTGCCAGTACCCTAAGGGGGAGACAGGGAGTCGGCGGGGAGCTGTTTTTT